What follows are 9 T cell receptor beta chains derived from one specimen sequenced in a study of shared clonotypes between healthy human individuals. Using immunoSEQ multiplex PCR, the repertoire was profiled, and TCRdb retains in-frame clones only, with some absent. The sample lists about 2.4 million clones, roughly 93% seen once, with around 0.4% in the top ten. Sequencing was carried out using naive CD4+ T cells from PBMCs. Subset specified: CD45RA+ positively selected. These receptors all come from a young man in good health. Some clones in this sample may be carry-over from other donors' samples.

V and J are TRBV6-5 and TRBJ1-2, with no clear D. Germline V gene sequence: CDR1 MNHEY, CDR2 SVGAGI. This CDR3 has 13 residues. The V end lost 6 bases, the J end lost 4 bases, and 12 bases lay between the germline ends. CDR3 sequence: CASSPRGAYGYTF. The CDR3 nucleotides read TGTGCCAGCAGCCCGCGGGGAGCCTATGGCTACACCTTC.

This clone appeared a single time. The chain has TRBV9 and TRBJ2-1, with TRBD1 identical over 10 bases. CDR1 SGDLS and CDR2 YYNGEE come from the germline V gene. The J segment lost 5 bases and the V segment lost 4 bases, leaving 3 bases of the junction unmatched. CDR3 length: 14 amino acids. CDR3 in amino acids: CASSRDRGHNEQFF. The CDR3 DNA reads as TGTGCCAGCAGCCGGGACAGGGGCCACAATGAGCAGTTCTTC.

Only a few counts were recorded for this clone. The chain links TRBV19 to TRBJ1-1; no firm D call. CDR1 and CDR2 from the germline V gene are LNHDA and SQIVND (reference sequence). This CDR3 spans 14 amino acids. Trimming stripped 4 bases from V and 1 base from J, with 10 bases between. The CDR3 loop is CASSSGLTNTEAFF. The CDR3 coding sequence is TGTGCCAGTAGTAGCGGGCTAACGAACACTGAAGCTTTCTTT. Complete variable domain (other parts from reference TRBV19 and TRBJ1-1): DGGITQSPKYLFRKEGQNVTLSCEQNLNHDAMYWYRQDPGQGLRLIYYSQIVNDFQKGDIAEGYSVSREKKESFPLTVTSAQKNPTAFYLCASSSGLTNTEAFFGQGTRLTVV.

This clone was picked up one time. V is TRBV5-4 and J is TRBJ2-1; D remains unclear. The germline CDR1 and CDR2 sequences are SGHNT and YYREEE (reference sequence). V gave up 5 bases and J gave up 3 bases, with 12 bases separating them. The CDR3 contains 14 residues. CDR3 loop: CASSLNGGYNEQFF. The CDR3, as DNA: TGTGCCAGCAGTCTGAACGGCGGCTACAATGAGCAGTTCTTC.

The chain combines TRBV18 with TRBJ2-2; D is possibly TRBD1 (6 bases). Trimming left V 5 bases short and J 2 bases short, with 12 bases between. The CDR3 extends over 15 amino acids. Germline CDR1 KGHSH, CDR2 LQKENI. The CDR3: CASSNQGTNTGELFF. The CDR3 DNA sequence: TGTGCCAGCTCAAACCAGGGGACCAACACCGGGGAGCTGTTTTTT.

The chain carries TRBV7-2 and TRBJ1-4, with a tentative D call TRBD1 (5 bases). The CDR3 is 13 residues long. Trimming left V 3 bases short and J 8 bases short, with 10 bases between. The germline V gene encodes CDR1 SGHTA and CDR2 FQGNSA. CDR3 DNA sequence: TGTGCCAGCAGCTTGTGGGGGGGAGAAAAACTGTTTTTT. Amino acids: CASSLWGGEKLFF.

The DNA of the CDR3 is TGTGCCAGCAGCCCCTTTGGGAGGGGCGGCGGGTCGGTCGTGGCTTCACCCCTCCACTTT. Its translation: CASSPFGRGGGSVVASPLHF. V gene TRBV28 combines with J gene TRBJ1-6; D is perhaps TRBD1 (5 bases). V lost 6 bases to trimming and J lost 9 bases, with 33 bases between them. In germline, CDR1 is MDHEN, CDR2 SYDVKM. The CDR3 contains 20 residues.

V is TRBV10-3 and J is TRBJ2-7; D gene unclear. Trimming took off 4 bases at V and 4 bases at J, with 17 bases between the two ends. The germline V gene encodes CDR1 ENHRY and CDR2 SYGVKD. This CDR3 contains 15 residues. CDR3: CAISAGPGEEYEQYF. The CDR3 nucleotides are TGTGCCATCAGTGCCGGGCCGGGTGAGGAGTACGAGCAGTACTTC.

This clone was counted a single time. This sequence joins TRBV11-2 and TRBJ1-1; 8 positions agree with TRBD1. V trimming: 4 bases; J trimming: 5 bases; junction bases outside the gene matches: 9. The length of the CDR3 is 15 residues. In germline, CDR1 is SGHAT, CDR2 FQNNGV. As DNA, the CDR3 is TGTGCCAGCAGCTCGGCCGGACAGGGAAGGACTGAAGCTTTCTTT. Protein: CASSSAGQGRTEAFF.